Listed below are T cell receptor beta chains from one sample, sequenced in a study of T cells after yellow fever vaccination. Using its own MiXCR run on the 5' RACE reads, TCRdb lists one record per CDR3 protein. This table has some 600,000 distinct CDR3 sequences, more than 9% appearing once. The sequences come from PBMCs, collected on the day of the yellow fever booster vaccination. The receptor set was obtained from a young man who received the YFV17D yellow fever vaccine. The CDR3 runs from the conserved cysteine through the conserved F or W. D genes are given only for firm matches. The size field is filled for only some rows; it gives once, few, many or a size class.

TRBV20-1	TRBJ2-3	NA	NA	CSARDVQSGDTQYF	TGCAGTGCTAGAGATGTCCAGAGTGGGGATACGCAGTATTTT
TRBV12-3/TRBV12-4	TRBJ1-2	NA	NA	CASYKDGRDYGYTF	TGTGCCAGCTACAAGGACGGTCGGGACTATGGCTACACCTTC
TRBV5-1	TRBJ1-6	NA	NA	CASSLVGPYFRNSPLHF	TGCGCCAGCAGCTTGGTGGGACCGTATTTCCGAAATTCACCCCTCCACTTT
TRBV2	TRBJ2-7	NA	NA	CASSETRTGHEQYF	TGTGCCAGCAGTGAGACCCGAACGGGCCACGAGCAGTACTTC
TRBV6-2/TRBV6-3	TRBJ2-4	TRBD2	NA	CASSYRPSGRAGAKNIQYF	TGTGCCAGCAGTTACCGGCCTAGCGGGAGGGCCGGGGCCAAAAACATTCAGTACTTC
TRBV12-3/TRBV12-4	TRBJ2-2	NA	many	CASSLGSPTGELFF	TGTGCCAGCAGTTTAGGGTCTCCTACCGGGGAGCTGTTTTTT
TRBV2	TRBJ2-2	NA	NA	CASKETTTGELFF	TGTGCCAGCAAGGAGACTACGACCGGGGAGCTGTTTTTT
TRBV6-1	TRBJ1-2	TRBD1	few	CASRNTGDRLEGYTF	TGTGCCAGCAGGAATACAGGGGATCGTTTAGAGGGCTACACCTTC
TRBV3-1	TRBJ2-5	TRBD2	NA	CASSQDGSGSSGEETQYF	TGTGCCAGCAGCCAAGATGGTAGCGGGAGCTCGGGGGAAGAGACCCAGTACTTC
TRBV12-3/TRBV12-4	TRBJ2-1	TRBD2	few	CASSYTSGSIYNEQFF	TGTGCCAGCAGTTACACTAGCGGGAGTATCTACAATGAGCAGTTCTTC
TRBV4-3	TRBJ2-7	TRBD2	few	CASSQPKTSAQKEQYF	TGCGCCAGCAGCCAGCCCAAGACTAGCGCCCAAAAGGAGCAGTACTTC